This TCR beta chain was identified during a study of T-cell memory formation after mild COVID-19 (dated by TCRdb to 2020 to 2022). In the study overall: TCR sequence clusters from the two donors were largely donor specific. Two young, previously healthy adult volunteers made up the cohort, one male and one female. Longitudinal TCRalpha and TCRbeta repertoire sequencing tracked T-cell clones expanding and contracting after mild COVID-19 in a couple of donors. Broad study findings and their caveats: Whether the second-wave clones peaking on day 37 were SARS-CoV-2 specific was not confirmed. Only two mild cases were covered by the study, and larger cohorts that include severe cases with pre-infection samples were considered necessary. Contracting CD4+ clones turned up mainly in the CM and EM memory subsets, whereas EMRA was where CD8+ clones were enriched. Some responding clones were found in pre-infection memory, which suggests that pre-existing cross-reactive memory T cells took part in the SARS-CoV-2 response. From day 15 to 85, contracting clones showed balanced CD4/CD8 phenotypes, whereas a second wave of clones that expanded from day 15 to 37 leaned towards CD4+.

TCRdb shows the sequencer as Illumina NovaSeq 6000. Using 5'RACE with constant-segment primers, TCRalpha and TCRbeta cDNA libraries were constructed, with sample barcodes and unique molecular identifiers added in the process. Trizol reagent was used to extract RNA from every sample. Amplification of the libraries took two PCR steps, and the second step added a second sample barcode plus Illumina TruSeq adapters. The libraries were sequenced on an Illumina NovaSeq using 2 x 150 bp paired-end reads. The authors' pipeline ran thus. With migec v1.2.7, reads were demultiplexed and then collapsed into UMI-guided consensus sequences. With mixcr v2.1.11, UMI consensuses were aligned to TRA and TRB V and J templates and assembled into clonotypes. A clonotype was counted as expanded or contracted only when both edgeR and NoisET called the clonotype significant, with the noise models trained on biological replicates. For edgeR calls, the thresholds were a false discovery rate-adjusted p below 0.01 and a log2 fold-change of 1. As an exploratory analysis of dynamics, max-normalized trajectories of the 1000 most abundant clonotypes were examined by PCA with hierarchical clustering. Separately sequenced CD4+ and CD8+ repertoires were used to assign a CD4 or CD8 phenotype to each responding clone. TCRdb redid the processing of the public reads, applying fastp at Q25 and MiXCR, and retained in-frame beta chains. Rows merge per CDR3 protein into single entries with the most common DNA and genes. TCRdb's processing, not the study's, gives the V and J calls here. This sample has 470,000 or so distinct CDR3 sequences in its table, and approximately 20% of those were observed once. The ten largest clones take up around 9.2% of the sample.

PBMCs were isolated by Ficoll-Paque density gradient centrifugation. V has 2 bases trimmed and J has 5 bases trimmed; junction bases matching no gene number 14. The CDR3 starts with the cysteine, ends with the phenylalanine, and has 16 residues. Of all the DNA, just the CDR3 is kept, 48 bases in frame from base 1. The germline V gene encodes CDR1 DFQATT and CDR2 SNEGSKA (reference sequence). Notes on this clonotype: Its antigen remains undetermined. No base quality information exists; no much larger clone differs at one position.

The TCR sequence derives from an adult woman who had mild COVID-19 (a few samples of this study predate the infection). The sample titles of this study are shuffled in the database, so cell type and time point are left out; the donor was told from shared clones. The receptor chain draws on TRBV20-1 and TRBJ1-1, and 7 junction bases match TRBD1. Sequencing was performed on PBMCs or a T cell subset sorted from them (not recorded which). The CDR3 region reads CSARRGQAILGTEAFF. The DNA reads TGCAGTGCTAGACGAGGACAGGCAATCCTGGGGACTGAAGCTTTCTTT.